The clone carrying this T cell receptor beta chain was picked up many times. Its antigen is not identified. The CDR3 sequence is 14 residues long. The germline gives CDR1 MNHEY, CDR2 SMNVEV (reference sequence). Trimming took off 9 bases at V and 5 bases at J, with 20 bases between the two ends. MiXCR, run by TCRdb on the 5' RACE reads, gives a single entry per CDR3 protein. The sample holds 450,000 to 550,000 distinct CDR3 sequences, approximately 5% seen once. The data were obtained in a study of CD8 T cells in ankylosing spondylitis. Study-wide findings and caveats: Apparently characteristic of ankylosing spondylitis blood was a TCR beta motif (roughly eight highly homologous variants).

The receptor comes from a male donor with ankylosing spondylitis. Specimen: blood, either unsorted or a sorted T cell fraction (not recorded which). The V and J genes are TRBV27 and TRBJ2-7; D is perhaps TRBD1 (6 bases). CDR3 sequence (DNA): TGTGCCAGGGCTCTCCGGGACACCCTGGACGAGCAGTACTTC. Translation gives CARALRDTLDEQYF.